These 31 T cell receptor beta chains came from one sample sequenced in a study of graft-versus-host responses after intestinal transplantation (dated by TCRdb to the early 2020s). This specimen's time point label, per the study, means: cells obtained before transplantation from donor or recipient. Library preparation employed the immunoSEQ multiplex PCR assay. Drawn from immuneACCESS, this table holds only the in-frame rearrangements with V and J called that TCRdb kept. Clones are partly lost; checked studies trace under half to an unresolved V gene and leave the rest unexplained. For this sample the table gives roughly 99,000 clones, of which around 90% were detected only once. The ten largest make up roughly 0.64% of the sample. No antigen has been assigned to these receptors. Specimen: unstimulated CD4+ T cells sorted from spleen or lymph node cells, collected before transplant. Receptors were obtained from a human donor who was the organ donor for an intestinal transplant.

This chain joins TRBV10-3 and TRBJ1-6; no clear D. V shed 3 bases and J shed 0 bases, with 12 bases lying between them. In germline, CDR1 is ENHRY, CDR2 SYGVKD. The CDR3 length is 17 residues. The CDR3 bases are TGTGCCATCAGTGACCGAGTCCCATTCTCCTATAATTCACCCCTCCACTTT. This codes for CAISDRVPFSYNSPLHF.

CDR3 loop: CASSPEGQGTEAFF. The DNA for the CDR3 is TGTGCCAGCTCACCAGAGGGACAGGGGACTGAAGCTTTCTTT. The chain is built from TRBV18 and TRBJ1-1; 10 bases fit TRBD1. In germline, CDR1 is KGHSH, CDR2 LQKENI. The CDR3 is 14 amino acids. V lost 2 bases, J lost 5 bases, and 2 bases stayed unmatched. Filled out from reference TRBV18 and TRBJ1-1, the complete variable domain reads NAGVMQNPRHLVRRRGQEARLRCSPMKGHSHVYWYRQLPEEGLKFMVYLQKENIIDESGMPKERFSAEFPKEGPSILRIQQVVRGDSAAYFCASSPEGQGTEAFFGQGTRLTVV.

The V gene is TRBV11-2, the J gene TRBJ2-1; TRBD2 is a possible D gene (6 bases). The V end was cut by 8 bases, the J end by 6 bases, with 17 bases between. Germline-derived CDR1 and CDR2 are SGHAT and FQNNGV. The CDR3 length is 14 residues. Written as DNA, the CDR3 is TGTGCCAGCCGCTATATTGCGGGAAGCAATGAGCAGTTCTTC. It specifies CASRYIAGSNEQFF.

In its sample, this clone was seen once. The chain is built from TRBV6-6 and TRBJ2-7; the match to TRBD1 covers 8 bases. Germline loops: CDR1 MNHNY, CDR2 SVGAGI (reference sequence). V dropped 5 bases and J dropped 4; count of bases not matched to a gene: 13. The CDR3 runs 16 residues. In DNA form, the CDR3 reads TGTGCCAGCAGTCCGATCGCAGGGGGCATTCGGTACGAGCAGTACTTC. Protein product: CASSPIAGGIRYEQYF.

The chain combines TRBV7-9 with TRBJ2-3; weak D call: TRBD1 (5 bases). This CDR3 has 17 residues. The V gene's germline CDR1 is SEHNR and CDR2 FQNEAQ (reference sequence). V gave up 1 base and J gave up 3 bases, with 17 bases separating them. The CDR3 bases are TGTGCCAGCAGCTTAGACCTAGGACGCACAGGAACAGATACGCAGTATTTT. Translated: CASSLDLGRTGTDTQYF.

The CDR3 is CASSLVAGAYEQYF. DNA of the CDR3: TGTGCCAGCAGCTTGGTTGCCGGAGCCTACGAGCAGTACTTC. V gene TRBV5-5 combines with J gene TRBJ2-7; D is unresolved. Trimming shortened V by 0 bases and J by 2 bases, and 9 bases separated the two germline ends. This CDR3 has 14 residues. In germline, CDR1 is SGHKS, CDR2 YYEKEE (reference sequence).

The V gene is TRBV4-1, the J gene TRBJ2-1; D gene unclear. CDR1 is MGHRA, CDR2 YSYEKL, per germline. The CDR3 loop spans 16 amino acids. V lost 2 bases, J lost 1 base, and 12 bases lay in between. CDR3 coding DNA: TGCGCCAGCAGCCAATACACACCCTGGTCCTACAATGAGCAGTTCTTC. It yields the protein CASSQYTPWSYNEQFF.

The chain carries TRBV5-1 and TRBJ1-3; 9 bases are shared with TRBD1. This CDR3 contains 14 residues. V shed 9 bases and J 1 base; nucleotides not matched to a gene: 5. Germline CDR1 and CDR2: SGHRS and YFSETQ. CDR3 nucleotide sequence: TGCGCCACCAAACAGGGGGCATCTGGAAACACCATATATTTT. The encoded protein is CATKQGASGNTIYF.

As to this clone: Germline and junction disagree at one end, which may indicate a read error. This chain uses TRBV6-1 with TRBJ2-3; D is unclear. CDR1 is MNHNS, CDR2 SASEGT, per germline. The CDR3 sequence is 14 residues long. The CDR3, as DNA: TGTGCCATCAGTGAGAGGTATCGCACAGATACGCAGTATTTT. It translates to CAISERYRTDTQYF.

J is TRBJ2-1 and V is TRBV4-1; maybe TRBD2 (5 bases). This CDR3 has 16 amino acids. Germline assignment: CDR1 MGHRA and CDR2 YSYEKL. V lost 0 bases to trimming and J lost 1 base, with 10 bases between them. DNA for the CDR3: TGCGCCAGCAGCCAAGAGAGAACGGGATCCTACAATGAGCAGTTCTTC. It translates to CASSQERTGSYNEQFF.

The chain links TRBV11-2 to TRBJ1-2; D ambiguous. The germline gives CDR1 SGHAT, CDR2 FQNNGV. This CDR3 contains 14 residues. Trimming took 0 bases from V and 4 from J, leaving 9 bases between them. CDR3 in amino acids: CASSLDGRRYGYTF. Written as DNA, the CDR3 is TGTGCCAGCAGCTTAGATGGCCGTCGCTATGGCTACACCTTC. The entire variable domain, with the rest obtained from reference TRBV11-2 and TRBJ1-2, is as follows: EAGVAQSPRYKIIEKRQSVAFWCNPISGHATLYWYQQILGQGPKLLIQFQNNGVVDDSQLPKDRFSAERLKGVDSTLKIQPAKLEDSAVYLCASSLDGRRYGYTFGSGTRLTVV.

This clone was seen only a few times. The genes are TRBV19 and TRBJ2-7; 11 bases agree with TRBD1. There are 14 residues in the CDR3. The germline gives CDR1 LNHDA, CDR2 SQIVND (reference sequence). Trimming took 5 bases from V and 2 from J; bases not matched to a gene: 2. CDR3 loop: CASSRTGGPYEQYF. For the CDR3, the DNA is TGTGCCAGTAGTCGGACAGGGGGCCCCTACGAGCAGTACTTC. Supplemented by reference TRBV19 and TRBJ2-7, the full variable domain reads DGGITQSPKYLFRKEGQNVTLSCEQNLNHDAMYWYRQDPGQGLRLIYYSQIVNDFQKGDIAEGYSVSREKKESFPLTVTSAQKNPTAFYLCASSRTGGPYEQYFGPGTRLTVT.

This CDR3 reads CASSLNRNGYTF. As DNA, the CDR3 is TGTGCCAGCAGCTTGAACAGGAATGGCTACACCTTC. This chain links TRBV4-2 with TRBJ1-2, with D perhaps matching TRBD1 (5 bases). Trimming removed 5 bases from V and 6 bases from J, with 10 bases in between. The V gene's germline CDR1 is LGHNA and CDR2 YNFKEQ. This CDR3 spans 12 amino acids.

The V and J genes are TRBV5-5 and TRBJ1-4; perhaps TRBD1 as D (5 bases). CDR1 and CDR2 (germline): SGHKS, YYEKEE (reference sequence). CDR3 length: 13 amino acids. Trimming removed 4 bases from V and 7 bases from J, with 11 bases in between. This CDR3 reads CASSAGTAEKLFF. The CDR3 DNA reads as TGTGCCAGCAGCGCCGGGACCGCTGAAAAACTGTTTTTT.

This clone was counted once. The V call is TRBV11-3, the J call TRBJ1-2; unclear D gene. The CDR3 has 12 amino acids. Germline CDR1 reads SGHNT; CDR2 reads YENEEA. Trimming shortened V by 3 bases and J by 2 bases, and 4 bases separated the two germline ends. CDR3 nucleotide sequence: TGTGCCAGCAGCTTGGACAACTATGGCTACACCTTC. Translated, it gives CASSLDNYGYTF. The variable domain in full, completed from reference TRBV11-3 and TRBJ1-2, reads EAGVVQSPRYKIIEKKQPVAFWCNPISGHNTLYWYLQNLGQGPELLIRYENEEAVDDSQLPKDRFSAERLKGVDSTLKIQPAELGDSAVYLCASSLDNYGYTFGSGTRLTVV.

This chain connects TRBV2 to TRBJ1-4, with TRBD1 as a possible D gene (5 bases). The germline V gene encodes CDR1 SNHLY and CDR2 FYNNEI. V lost 0 bases and J lost 5, with 13 bases in between. The CDR3 runs to 16 residues. CDR3 protein: CASSEALRGGNEKLFF. CDR3 DNA: TGTGCCAGCAGTGAAGCGCTTCGGGGCGGAAATGAAAAACTGTTTTTT.

The V gene is TRBV5-6, the J gene TRBJ2-7, with TRBD1 identical over 9 bases. Looked up from germline, CDR1 is SGHDT and CDR2 is YYEEEE. With 2 bases clipped from V and 5 bases from J, the junction kept 5 bases outside the gene matches. This CDR3 spans 14 amino acids. CDR3 sequence reads: CASSFGTGFDEQYF. CDR3 DNA sequence: TGTGCCAGCAGCTTCGGGACAGGGTTCGACGAGCAGTACTTC.

This sequence joins TRBV6-4 and TRBJ1-2; no definite D call. The V and J ends lost 0 bases and 4 bases respectively, with 15 bases between them. This CDR3 comprises 16 residues. Looked up from germline, CDR1 is MRHNA and CDR2 is SNTAGT. The CDR3 nucleotides are TGTGCCAGCAGTGACTCGAGGGCGGACGGCTCCTATGGCTACACCTTC. It encodes CASSDSRADGSYGYTF.

This clone is a singleton in its sample. The rearrangement uses TRBV29-1 and TRBJ1-4; TRBD1 matches 10 bases. The V and J ends lost 6 bases and 8 bases, in that order; junction bases with no gene match: 6. The CDR3 runs 13 residues. Germline V gives CDR1 SQVTM, CDR2 ANQGSEA. The CDR3 protein is CSVGDRGHEKLFF. The CDR3 region has the DNA TGCAGCGTCGGGGACAGGGGCCACGAAAAACTGTTTTTT. Combining the CDR3 with reference TRBV29-1 and TRBJ1-4 gives the whole variable domain SAVISQKPSRDICQRGTSLTIQCQVDSQVTMMFWYRQQPGQSLTLIATANQGSEATYESGFVIDKFPISRPNLTFSTLTVSNMSPEDSSIYLCSVGDRGHEKLFFGSGTQLSVL.

This chain connects TRBV18 to TRBJ1-1, with D maybe TRBD1 (6 bases). With 4 bases removed from V and 5 bases from J, the gap between germline ends came to 17 bases. CDR3 size: 15 residues. Germline V gives CDR1 KGHSH, CDR2 LQKENI. The CDR3 protein is CASSLQRGSRTEAFF. In DNA form, the CDR3 reads TGTGCCAGCTCACTACAAAGGGGGAGCCGGACTGAAGCTTTCTTT.

V gene TRBV10-3 combines with J gene TRBJ2-7; D call uncertain. V gave up 5 bases and J gave up 3 bases, with 11 bases separating them. Germline-derived CDR1 and CDR2 are ENHRY and SYGVKD. This CDR3 comprises 13 residues. CDR3 sequence: CAISSGKNYEQYF. The CDR3 bases are TGTGCCATCAGTTCTGGGAAGAACTACGAGCAGTACTTC.

V usage is TRBV7-3 and J usage is TRBJ2-2; the match to TRBD2 covers 7 bases. Trimming removed 5 bases from V and 2 bases from J; junction bases left unmatched: 2. The CDR3 is 14 residues long. Germline assignment: CDR1 SGHTA and CDR2 FQGTGA. The CDR3 reads CASSRDYNTGELFF. The CDR3 DNA is TGTGCCAGCAGCCGGGACTACAACACCGGGGAGCTGTTTTTT.

This chain connects TRBV18 to TRBJ2-3, with D unclear. Germline CDR1 is KGHSH and CDR2 is LQKENI. Deletions cut 0 bases from V and 0 bases from J, with 4 bases between. The CDR3 spans 14 residues. Here the CDR3 DNA reads TGTGCCAGCTCACCACCGATTAGCACAGATACGCAGTATTTT. The encoded protein is CASSPPISTDTQYF.

The rearrangement links TRBV29-1 to TRBJ2-3; D is possibly TRBD2 (5 bases). Per germline, CDR1 SQVTM and CDR2 ANQGSEA. The V end was cut by 4 bases, the J end by 4 bases, with 15 bases between. The CDR3 contains 14 residues. The chain's CDR3 is CSVVDGMRADTQYF. The CDR3, as DNA: TGCAGCGTTGTGGATGGTATGCGGGCAGATACGCAGTATTTT.

For the CDR3, the DNA is TGCAGTGCTAGTCCGGGCGATACGCAGTATTTT. Amino acid sequence: CSASPGDTQYF. The chain is built from TRBV20-1 and TRBJ2-3, with D unclear. Trimming cost V 3 bases and J 6 bases, with 7 bases left between them. The CDR3 runs 11 residues. CDR1 is DFQATT, CDR2 SNEGSKA, per germline (reference sequence).

Comments on this clone: This CDR3 is also generated by other DNA sequences in the sample. The CDR3 DNA sequence: TGTGCCAGCAGCTTGAGAACAGGGGAATTAAACTATGGCTACACCTTC. Translated, it gives CASSLRTGELNYGYTF. The chain recombines TRBV5-6 with TRBJ1-2, with 7 bases lining up with TRBD1. Losses at the gene ends were 1 base for V and 2 bases for J; bases not matched to a gene: 8. The length of the CDR3 is 16 residues. The germline V gene encodes CDR1 SGHDT and CDR2 YYEEEE.

The rearrangement joins TRBV13 to TRBJ1-4, with a weak D call TRBD1 (5 bases). V lost 5 bases and J 4 bases, leaving 11 bases between the germline ends. Germline loops: CDR1 PRHDT, CDR2 FYEKMQ (reference sequence). The CDR3 contains 14 residues. In nucleotides, the CDR3 is TGTGCCAGCAGCCCACGGGGGGGTAATGAAAAACTGTTTTTT. Protein sequence: CASSPRGGNEKLFF.

This clone was counted a few times. The chain is built from TRBV30 and TRBJ1-3, with TRBD1 matching over 12 bases. From germline, CDR1 is GTSNPN and CDR2 SVGIG (reference sequence). J lost 0 bases, V lost 5 bases, and 20 bases had no gene match. The CDR3 is 21 amino acids. CDR3 in amino acids: CAWGAALRGTGGPGSGNTIYF. The CDR3 DNA reads TGTGCCTGGGGGGCGGCCCTGAGGGGGACAGGGGGCCCCGGCTCTGGAAACACCATATATTTT.

The chain employs TRBV5-4 and TRBJ2-5; 7 nucleotides line up with TRBD2. Germline CDR1 and CDR2: SGHNT and YYREEE (reference sequence). V was pared by 4 bases and J by 3 bases, with 3 bases of the junction left unmatched. There are 13 residues in the CDR3. This CDR3 is CASSRDYKETQYF. The CDR3 nucleotides read TGTGCCAGCAGCCGGGACTACAAAGAGACCCAGTACTTC.

The chain joins TRBV6-1 to TRBJ1-5, with D possibly matching TRBD1 (5 bases). CDR1 is MNHNS, CDR2 SASEGT, per germline. This CDR3 is built from 15 residues. V dropped 5 bases and J dropped 7 bases, with 18 bases sitting between them. The CDR3: CASSSNRGVWQPQHF. For the CDR3, the DNA is TGTGCCAGCAGTTCCAATCGAGGGGTATGGCAGCCCCAGCATTTT.

V is TRBV19 and J is TRBJ2-5; D unclear. Germline V gene sequence: CDR1 LNHDA, CDR2 SQIVND (reference sequence). The CDR3 is made up of 15 amino acids. Trimming removed 9 bases at V and 5 bases at J, with 22 bases between. This CDR3 is CASLPTPGVPETQYF. CDR3 nucleotides: TGTGCCAGCCTCCCGACCCCTGGGGTACCGGAGACCCAGTACTTC.